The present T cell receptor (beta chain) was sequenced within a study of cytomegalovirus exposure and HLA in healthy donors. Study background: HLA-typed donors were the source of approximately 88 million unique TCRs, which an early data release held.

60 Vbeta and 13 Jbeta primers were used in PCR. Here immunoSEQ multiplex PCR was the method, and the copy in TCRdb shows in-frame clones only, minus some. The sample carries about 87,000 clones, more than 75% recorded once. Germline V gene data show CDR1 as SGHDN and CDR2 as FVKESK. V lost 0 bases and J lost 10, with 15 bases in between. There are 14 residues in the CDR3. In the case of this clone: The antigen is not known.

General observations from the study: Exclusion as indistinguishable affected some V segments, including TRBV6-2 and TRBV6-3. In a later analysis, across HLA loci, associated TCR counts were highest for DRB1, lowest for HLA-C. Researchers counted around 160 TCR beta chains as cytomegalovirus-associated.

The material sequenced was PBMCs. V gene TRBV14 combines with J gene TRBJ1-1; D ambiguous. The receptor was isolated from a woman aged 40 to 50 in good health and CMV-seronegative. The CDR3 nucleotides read TGTGCCAGCAGCCAAGATCAGTCTACAGCGGGAGCTTTCTTT. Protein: CASSQDQSTAGAFF.